This T cell receptor (beta chain) was profiled in a study of T-cell reconstitution after alpha-beta-depleted transplantation in children. Overall study findings and caveats: Several patients had high TCRbeta diversity at day 60; it came from surviving recipient T cells and thymic progenitors. Reported findings indicate that, about two months after transplant, alpha-beta T cells came from several hundred expanded clones, which were derived from non-depleted graft cells. The main origin of T-cell counts and diversity one year after transplant was newly produced T cells.

Trimming removed 4 bases at V and 1 base at J, with 8 bases between. This CDR3 is 13 amino acids long. Germline CDR1 and CDR2: SNHLY and FYNNEI. This clonotype showed up many times. Its antigen is undetermined. Unique molecular identifiers were used in preparing the TCRbeta library. TCRdb itself ran the PCR reads through MiXCR, one entry per CDR3 protein. The table includes 200,000 to 250,000 distinct CDR3 sequences, 8.2% detected once. The chain links TRBV2 to TRBJ2-7; maybe TRBD1 (6 bases). The source was PBMCs, mostly from graft donor cells, collected 180 days after TCRalphabeta/CD19-depleted stem cell transplant. This sequence was found in a male patient aged 10 to 17 who had a stem cell transplant for acute lymphoblastic leukemia, so the T cells may come from the graft donor. This chain's CDR3 is CASSGDMSYEQYF. The CDR3 region has the DNA TGTGCCAGCAGTGGGGACATGTCCTACGAGCAGTACTTC.